The T cell receptor (beta chain) under discussion was sequenced for a study of T cell responses to AZD1222 COVID-19 vaccine (dated by TCRdb to about 2021). Turning to the overall study: A total of over 230 trial participants underwent TCR sequencing, of whom 200 to 220 had received two doses of AZD1222 and 26 had received two doses of the MenACWY control vaccine. Enrollment into the trials was organized by age into subgroups of 18-55, 56-69 and 70-plus years, and those subgroups contained roughly 150, 30 and 60 TCR-sequenced participants, respectively. The research as a whole found: The whole spike protein was spanned by vaccine-associated CD4 TCRs, and dominant responses were seen in regions 160-218 and 743-854. Most participants were white British and females outnumbered males, and the authors suggested that clonal diversity may have been underestimated. Only a handful of AZD1222 recipients were SARS-CoV-2 seropositive at baseline, limiting conclusions about previously exposed vaccinees. Because no day 14 peak-response samples were available, the repertoires could be characterized only after the peak T cell response. In the small 56-69-year group, the increase in depth fell short of significance, most likely because of low power. Epitopes outside the regions mutated in the B.1.351 and B.1.1.7 variants were reportedly recognized by nearly half of the unique spike-specific TCRs. After two AZD1222 doses, spike-specific TCR breadth and depth were significantly higher than at day 0 and than in MenACWY recipients.

CDR3 length: 14 amino acids, cysteine to phenylalanine. Only the CDR3 DNA stays, 42 bases, in frame from base 1. According to the germline V gene, CDR1 reads MNHEY and CDR2 reads SVGAGI. Deletion took 6 bases off V and 8 bases off J, with a span of 18 bases between the germline ends. Comments on this clone: Its binding antigen is unknown. No quality values exist for individual bases; no much larger clone is one base distant.

The CDR3 regions of human TCRbeta chains were analyzed by immunosequencing. The published analysis was carried out like this. Repertoire TCRs were matched against a reference library of SARS-CoV-2-specific TCRs generated with the MIRA antigen-specificity platform. Breadth meant the fraction of unique TCRs that were SARS-CoV-2-associated, whereas depth meant the fraction of total T cells that were SARS-CoV-2-associated. Using the MIRA data, every spike-specific TCR was mapped to the spike region that the TCR reacted to and assigned to either a CD4 or a CD8 class. Log10-transformed breadth and depth values were compared by one-way ANOVA with Sidak's multiple comparisons tests. TCRdb holds this immuneACCESS table with in-frame rearrangements only. Some clones are missing; in checked studies, unresolved V genes explain under half, and the rest has no known cause. V, J and clone size were drawn from that table, and D and trimming were deduced from the DNA. The sample has about 81,000 clones on record, 80% to 90% of them singletons. The leading ten clones occupy 3.4% of the sample.

The time point label on this specimen signifies: about 28 days (+/-7) after the second vaccine dose. AZD1222 recipients given second doses at about 4 weeks or at about 12 weeks were pooled, since spike-specific TCR depth and breadth were not found to differ between the two schedules. Vaccinee samples came from UK trials COV001 and COV002, including a single-blind randomized controlled phase 2/3 trial of AZD1222 (ChAdOx1 nCoV-19) in healthy adults. For TCRbeta chain sequencing, PBMC samples from trial participants were taken at day 0 and at day 28 after the second dose. The receptor's source is an adult who received the AZD1222 COVID-19 vaccine. Material: peripheral blood, obtained 28 days after the second AZD1222 dose. This chain joins TRBV6-5 to TRBJ2-3, with the D call perhaps TRBD1 or TRBD2, as 5 bases match in each case. The nucleotides are TGTGCCAGCAGCGAGACAGAGGGGTGGGGTACGCAGTATTTT. Its protein product is CASSETEGWGTQYF.